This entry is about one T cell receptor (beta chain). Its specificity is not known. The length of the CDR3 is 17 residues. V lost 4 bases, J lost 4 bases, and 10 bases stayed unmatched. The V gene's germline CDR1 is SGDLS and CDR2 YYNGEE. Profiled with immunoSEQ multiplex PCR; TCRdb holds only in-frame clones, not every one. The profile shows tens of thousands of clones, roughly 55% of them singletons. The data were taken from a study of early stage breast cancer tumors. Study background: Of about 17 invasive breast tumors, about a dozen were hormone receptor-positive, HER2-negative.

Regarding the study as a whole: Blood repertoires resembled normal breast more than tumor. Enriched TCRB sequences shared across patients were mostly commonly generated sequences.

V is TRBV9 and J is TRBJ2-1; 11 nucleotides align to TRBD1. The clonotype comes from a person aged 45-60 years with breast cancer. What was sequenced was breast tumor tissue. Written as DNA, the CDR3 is TGTGCCAGCAGCACCCGGACAGGGGGCGGGGAATACAATGAGCAGTTCTTC. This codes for CASSTRTGGGEYNEQFF. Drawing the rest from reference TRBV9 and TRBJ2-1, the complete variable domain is DSGVTQTPKHLITATGQRVTLRCSPRSGDLSVYWYQQSLDQGLQFLIQYYNGEERAKGNILERFSAQQFPDLHSELNLSSLELGDSALYFCASSTRTGGGEYNEQFFGPGTRLTVL.